Sequencing of this TCR beta chain was carried out in a study of blood T cell repertoires in COVID-19. Study in general: Acute and convalescent COVID-19 samples came from the United States, Italy and Spain. T cells, B-cell-depleted T cells, or PBMCs supplied cDNA or gDNA.

In the authors' workflow: Quantification of nucleated cells was approximated via reference gene primer amplification. Repertoires were generated with immunoSEQ multiplex PCR, while TCRdb's copy carries only in-frame clones and drops some. V and J calls and clone size are given by that table; D and trimming were obtained from the DNA. The sample records more than 200,000 clones, around four fifths being singletons. The Seattle patients, enrolled during active infection, were followed longitudinally. CDR3 length: 15 residues. V was pared by 2 bases and J by 11 bases, with 11 bases of the junction left unmatched. Germline assignment: CDR1 MDHEN and CDR2 SYDVKM.

V gene TRBV28 combines with J gene TRBJ1-4, with 7 bases lining up with TRBD1. This receptor was obtained from a woman of 80 years or more with COVID-19, enrolled during active disease. Sequencing input: peripheral blood. The CDR3 nucleotides are TGTGCCAGCAGTTTAGACAAGGGGGCGCAGGGTAAACTGTTTTTT. Translating it yields CASSLDKGAQGKLFF.